The present entry profiles one T cell receptor (beta chain) with its context. Its antigen is not yet known. A much larger clone lies one base from this, so it may be a read error. Sequencing was performed on an Illumina HiSeq 1500. Using fastp trimming at Q25 and MiXCR clonotype assembly, TCRdb reanalyzed the public sequencing data and kept in-frame beta chains. For every CDR3 protein sequence, its rows merge into one entry that carries the most common genes and DNA. In all, the sample holds 480,000 or so distinct CDR3 sequences, and around 11% of those were seen once. Clones ranked in the top ten supply roughly a tenth of the sample. The data are from a study of T cell repertoires in cytomegalovirus infection (dated by TCRdb to between 2018 and 2021). At the level of the whole study: The HLA type of each donor mattered for the analysis, because public TCR beta signatures pointed to carriage of CMV infection along with the matching HLA type. Study-wide conclusions, independent of this receptor: The ex vivo response was dominated by HLA-C-restricted CMV-specific TCR beta clonotypes, which also provided the single most frequent clonotype in two of eight donors. In both this cohort and an independent cohort of 350 or so donors, the cumulative frequency of public TCR beta family members distinguished carriers of CMV infection plus the relevant HLA type.

CDR3 length: 17 amino acids, cysteine to phenylalanine. The kept DNA is CDR3 alone, 51 bases in frame from the first base. Based on the germline V gene, the CDR1 and CDR2 sequences are KGHDR and SFDVKD. Sequenced sample: PBMCs. In this chain, TRBV24-1 is recombined with TRBJ2-1; a stretch of 8 junction bases matches TRBD2. This clonotype was obtained from a human donor in good health (CMV status not recorded). Some clones in this sample may be carry-over from other donors' samples. The CDR3 region has the sequence CDTSEDKREWSYNEQFF. The nucleotides are TGTGACACCAGTGAAGATAAGCGGGAGTGGTCCTACAATGAGCAGTTCTTC.